These 9 T cell receptor beta chains share one sample of origin, sequenced in a study of blood T cell repertoires in COVID-19. The data were produced by immunoSEQ multiplex PCR, yet TCRdb's version contains in-frame clones alone and is incomplete. The sample records roughly 100,000 clones, roughly 79% being singletons. Sequenced sample: peripheral blood. Receptor source: a man older than 75 with acute or convalescent COVID-19.

The chain has TRBV6-1 and TRBJ2-7, with 7 bases matching TRBD1. The CDR3 covers 15 residues. Trimming cost V 0 bases and J 4 bases; bases outside gene matches: 6. Looked up from germline, CDR1 is MNHNS and CDR2 is SASEGT. The CDR3 here is CASSEAGTAKYEQYF. DNA of the CDR3: TGTGCCAGCAGTGAAGCCGGGACAGCGAAATACGAGCAGTACTTC.

This clone was detected only once. The chain uses TRBV11-2 and TRBJ2-1, with 9 bases matching TRBD1. Germline-derived CDR1 and CDR2 are SGHAT and FQNNGV. The V and J ends lost 1 base and 7 bases, in that order; junction bases with no gene match: 8. The CDR3 contains 16 residues. CDR3: CASSLGGQGRLNEQFF. As DNA, the CDR3 is TGTGCCAGCAGCTTAGGGGGACAGGGAAGGTTGAATGAGCAGTTCTTC.

The V gene is TRBV6-5, the J gene TRBJ1-5; TRBD1 is a possible D gene (5 bases). V was clipped by 0 bases and J by 6 bases, with 12 bases between them. Germline-derived CDR1 and CDR2 are MNHEY and SVGAGI. This CDR3 has 15 amino acids. CDR3 coding DNA: TGTGCCAGCAGTTACTCTAGACAGCTACTTCAGCCCCAGCATTTT. Encoded protein: CASSYSRQLLQPQHF.

The chain employs TRBV6-5 and TRBJ2-6, with TRBD1 matching over 8 bases. The trim removed 8 bases at V and 4 bases at J, leaving 1 base unmatched. Germline lookup yields CDR1 MNHEY and CDR2 SVGAGI. CDR3 length: 13 amino acids. This CDR3 reads CASQGAGANVLTF. The CDR3 nucleotides read TGTGCCAGCCAGGGGGCCGGGGCCAACGTCCTGACTTTC.

This clone occurred once. The rearrangement links TRBV10-3 to TRBJ1-1, with D uncertain. The CDR3 spans 14 residues. Looked up from germline, CDR1 is ENHRY and CDR2 is SYGVKD. Trimming shortened V by 4 bases and J by 0 bases, and 9 bases separated the two germline ends. CDR3 sequence (DNA): TGTGCCATCAGTGGAAACTCTTTGAACACTGAAGCTTTCTTT. It encodes CAISGNSLNTEAFF.

V gene TRBV29-1 combines with J gene TRBJ2-5; 11 nucleotides agree with TRBD2. V lost 6 bases, J lost 2 bases, and 5 bases stayed unmatched. This CDR3 spans 14 amino acids. Germline CDR1 is SQVTM and CDR2 is ANQGSEA. CDR3 nucleotides: TGCAGCGTCCTAGGGACTAGCGGACAAGAGACCCAGTACTTC. The encoded protein is CSVLGTSGQETQYF.

The chain combines TRBV7-3 with TRBJ1-3; 7 bases line up with TRBD1. Per germline, CDR1 SGHTA and CDR2 FQGTGA. The CDR3 totals 13 residues. V trimming: 2 bases; J trimming: 7 bases; junction bases outside the gene matches: 2. CDR3: CASSLDRENTIYF. DNA of the CDR3: TGTGCCAGCAGCTTAGACAGGGAGAACACCATATATTTT.

This rearrangement joins TRBV7-6 to TRBJ2-3; TRBD2 matches 8 bases. In germline, CDR1 is SGHVS, CDR2 FNYEAQ. The ends lost 5 bases at V and 0 bases at J; junction bases unmatched: 7. The CDR3 covers 16 residues. The CDR3 here is CASSPRLASSTDTQYF. Here the CDR3 DNA reads TGTGCCAGCAGCCCTAGACTAGCGTCTAGCACAGATACGCAGTATTTT. Filled out from reference TRBV7-6 and TRBJ2-3, the complete variable domain reads GAGVSQSPRYKVTKRGQDVALRCDPISGHVSLYWYRQALGQGPEFLTYFNYEAQQDKSGLPNDRFSAERPEGSISTLTIQRTEQRDSAMYRCASSPRLASSTDTQYFGPGTRLTVL.

The chain recombines TRBV19 with TRBJ2-3; 8 bases are shared with TRBD1. Per the germline V gene, CDR1 is LNHDA and CDR2 is SQIVND (reference sequence). The CDR3 runs to 17 residues. V was pared by 3 bases and J by 6 bases, with 14 bases of the junction left unmatched. The CDR3 protein is CASSMRQRQGLRDTQYF. DNA for the CDR3: TGTGCCAGTAGTATGAGACAGAGACAGGGGTTACGTGATACGCAGTATTTT.